The table lists the clone carrying this TCR beta chain with a few counts. Its antigen is unknown. TCRdb recomputed calls from the RT-PCR reads with MiXCR, one row per CDR3 protein. The profile shows 650,000 to 800,000 distinct CDR3 sequences, 15% to 20% of them singletons. This record belongs to a study of response to subunit inactivated influenza vaccine. The germline V gene encodes CDR1 SGHAT and CDR2 FQNNGV. Trimming stripped 3 bases from V and 0 bases from J, with 12 bases between. The CDR3 runs to 15 residues. Broader study findings: Each seasonal influenza vaccination recruits few new T cells, the authors suggested.

This TCR was recovered from a man aged 45-60 years who received an inactivated influenza vaccine. V usage is TRBV11-2 and J usage is TRBJ2-7; a weak D match, TRBD1 (5 bases). The material was PBMCs from blood, obtained about 5 days after vaccination. CDR3 nucleotide sequence: TGTGCCAGCAGCTTGGTTGCAGGGAACTCCTACGAGCAGTACTTC. It is translated as CASSLVAGNSYEQYF. Full variable domain (rest looked up from reference TRBV11-2 and TRBJ2-7): EAGVAQSPRYKIIEKRQSVAFWCNPISGHATLYWYQQILGQGPKLLIQFQNNGVVDDSQLPKDRFSAERLKGVDSTLKIQPAKLEDSAVYLCASSLVAGNSYEQYFGPGTRLTVT.